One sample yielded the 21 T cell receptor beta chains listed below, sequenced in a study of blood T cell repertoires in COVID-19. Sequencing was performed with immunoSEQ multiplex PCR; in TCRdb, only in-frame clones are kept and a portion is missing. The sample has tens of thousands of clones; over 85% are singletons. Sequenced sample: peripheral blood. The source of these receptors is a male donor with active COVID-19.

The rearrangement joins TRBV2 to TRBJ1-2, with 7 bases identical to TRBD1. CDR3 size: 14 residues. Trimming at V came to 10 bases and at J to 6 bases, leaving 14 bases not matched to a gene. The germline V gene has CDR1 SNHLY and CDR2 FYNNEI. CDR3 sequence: CATRTDRPWDGYTF. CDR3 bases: TGTGCCACCAGAACGGACAGGCCTTGGGATGGCTACACCTTC.

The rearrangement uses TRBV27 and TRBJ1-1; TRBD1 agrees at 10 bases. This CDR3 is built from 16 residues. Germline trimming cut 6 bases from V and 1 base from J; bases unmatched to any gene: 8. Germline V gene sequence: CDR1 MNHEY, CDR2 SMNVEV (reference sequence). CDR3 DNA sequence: TGTGCCAGCAGGCGACAGGGGGCTATTGGGAACACTGAAGCTTTCTTT. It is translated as CASRRQGAIGNTEAFF.

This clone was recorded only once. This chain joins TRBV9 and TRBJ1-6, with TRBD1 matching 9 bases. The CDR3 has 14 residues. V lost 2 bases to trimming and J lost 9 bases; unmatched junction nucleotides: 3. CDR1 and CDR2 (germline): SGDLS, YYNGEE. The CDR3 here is CASSVGTGISPLHF. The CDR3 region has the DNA TGTGCCAGCAGCGTGGGGACAGGGATTTCACCCCTCCACTTT. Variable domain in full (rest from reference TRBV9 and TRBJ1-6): DSGVTQTPKHLITATGQRVTLRCSPRSGDLSVYWYQQSLDQGLQFLIQYYNGEERAKGNILERFSAQQFPDLHSELNLSSLELGDSALYFCASSVGTGISPLHFGNGTRLTVT.

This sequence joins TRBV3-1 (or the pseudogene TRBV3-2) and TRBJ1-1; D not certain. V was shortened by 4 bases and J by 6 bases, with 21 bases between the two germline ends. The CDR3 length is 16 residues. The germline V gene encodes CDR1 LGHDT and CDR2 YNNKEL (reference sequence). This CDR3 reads CASSPGPFDNWAEAFF. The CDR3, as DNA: TGTGCCAGCAGCCCTGGTCCCTTCGACAATTGGGCTGAAGCTTTCTTT.

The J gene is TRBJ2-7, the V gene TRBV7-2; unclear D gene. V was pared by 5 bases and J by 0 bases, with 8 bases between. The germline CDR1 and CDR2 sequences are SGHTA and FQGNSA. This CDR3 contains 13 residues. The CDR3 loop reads CASSMTSSYEQYF. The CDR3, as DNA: TGTGCCAGCAGCATGACAAGCTCCTACGAGCAGTACTTC.

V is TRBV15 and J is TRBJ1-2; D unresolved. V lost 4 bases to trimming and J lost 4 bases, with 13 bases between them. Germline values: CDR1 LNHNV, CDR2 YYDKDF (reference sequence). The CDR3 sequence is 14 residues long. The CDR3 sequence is CATSNRPPSYGYTF. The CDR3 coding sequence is TGTGCCACCAGCAACAGACCCCCCTCCTATGGCTACACCTTC. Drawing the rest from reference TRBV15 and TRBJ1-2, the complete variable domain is DAMVIQNPRYQVTQFGKPVTLSCSQTLNHNVMYWYQQKSSQAPKLLFHYYDKDFNNEADTPDNFQSRRPNTSFCFLDIRSPGLGDTAMYLCATSNRPPSYGYTFGSGTRLTVV.

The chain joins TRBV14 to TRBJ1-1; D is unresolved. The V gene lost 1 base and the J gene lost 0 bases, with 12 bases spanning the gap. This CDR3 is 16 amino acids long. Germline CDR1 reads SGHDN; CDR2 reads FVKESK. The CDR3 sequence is CASSQGTLAMNTEAFF. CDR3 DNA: TGTGCCAGCAGCCAAGGAACGCTCGCTATGAACACTGAAGCTTTCTTT.

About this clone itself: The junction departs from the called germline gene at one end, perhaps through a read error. The CDR3 DNA reads TGTGCCAGCAGCCTCACAGGGGGCGATGGCTACATCTTC. Amino acid sequence: CASSLTGGDGYIF. The chain recombines TRBV3-1 (or the pseudogene TRBV3-2) with TRBJ1-2; 9 bases are a match to TRBD1. Per the germline V gene, CDR1 is LGHDT and CDR2 is YNNKEL (reference sequence). The CDR3 consists of 13 residues.

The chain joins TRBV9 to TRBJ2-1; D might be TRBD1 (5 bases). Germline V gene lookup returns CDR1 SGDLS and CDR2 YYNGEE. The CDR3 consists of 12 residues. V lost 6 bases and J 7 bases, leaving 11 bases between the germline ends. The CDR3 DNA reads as TGTGCCAGCACCTCCTCAGGGAATGAGCAGTTCTTC. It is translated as CASTSSGNEQFF.

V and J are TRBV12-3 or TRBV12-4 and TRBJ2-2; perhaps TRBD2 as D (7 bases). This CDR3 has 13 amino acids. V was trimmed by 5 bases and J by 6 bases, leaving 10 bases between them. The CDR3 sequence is CASSPGGPGELFF. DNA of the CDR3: TGTGCCAGCAGTCCCGGGGGGCCCGGGGAGCTGTTTTTT.

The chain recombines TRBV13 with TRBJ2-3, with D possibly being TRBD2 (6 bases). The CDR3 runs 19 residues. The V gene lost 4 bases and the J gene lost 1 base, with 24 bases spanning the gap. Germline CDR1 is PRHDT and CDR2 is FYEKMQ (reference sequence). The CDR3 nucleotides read TGTGCCAGCAGCTCCCTTACCCGGGACTTCGGACGGGGCACAGATACGCAGTATTTT. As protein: CASSSLTRDFGRGTDTQYF.

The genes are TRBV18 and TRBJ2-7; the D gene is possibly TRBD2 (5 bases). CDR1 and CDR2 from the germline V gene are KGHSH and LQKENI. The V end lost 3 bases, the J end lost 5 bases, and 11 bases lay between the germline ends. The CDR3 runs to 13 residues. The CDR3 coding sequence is TGTGCCAGCTCACCGGGAGTGATCGACGAGCAGTACTTC. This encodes CASSPGVIDEQYF.

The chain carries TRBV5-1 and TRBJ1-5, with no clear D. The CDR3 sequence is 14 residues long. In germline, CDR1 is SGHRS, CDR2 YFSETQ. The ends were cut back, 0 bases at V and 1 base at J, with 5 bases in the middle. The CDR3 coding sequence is TGCGCCAGCAGCTTGGGAGAAAGCAATCAGCCCCAGCATTTT. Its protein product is CASSLGESNQPQHF.

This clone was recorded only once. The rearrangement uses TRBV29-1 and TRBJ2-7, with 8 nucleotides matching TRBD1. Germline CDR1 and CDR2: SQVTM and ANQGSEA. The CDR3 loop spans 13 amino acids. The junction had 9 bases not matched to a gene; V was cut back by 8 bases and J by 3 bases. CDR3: CSTYQGTGYEQYF. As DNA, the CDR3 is TGCAGCACATATCAAGGGACAGGCTACGAGCAGTACTTC.

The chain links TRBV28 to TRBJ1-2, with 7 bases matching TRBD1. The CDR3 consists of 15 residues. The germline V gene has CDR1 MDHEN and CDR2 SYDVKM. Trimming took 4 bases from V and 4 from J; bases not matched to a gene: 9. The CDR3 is CASSSGGGYGYGYTF. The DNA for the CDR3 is TGTGCCAGCAGTTCGGGAGGGGGCTACGGCTATGGCTACACCTTC.

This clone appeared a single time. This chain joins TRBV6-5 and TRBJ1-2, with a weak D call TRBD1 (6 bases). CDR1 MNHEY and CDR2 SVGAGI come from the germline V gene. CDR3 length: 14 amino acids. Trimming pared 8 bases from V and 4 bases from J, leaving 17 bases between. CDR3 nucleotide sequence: TGTGCCAGCGGACAGATCGGATCCTTCTATGGCTACACCTTC. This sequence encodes CASGQIGSFYGYTF.

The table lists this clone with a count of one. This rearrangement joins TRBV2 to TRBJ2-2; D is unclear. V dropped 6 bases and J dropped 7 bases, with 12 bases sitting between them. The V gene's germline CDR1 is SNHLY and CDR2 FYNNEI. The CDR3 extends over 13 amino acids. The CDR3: CASSLNGHGELFF. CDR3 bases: TGTGCCAGCAGCCTCAATGGGCACGGGGAGCTGTTTTTT.

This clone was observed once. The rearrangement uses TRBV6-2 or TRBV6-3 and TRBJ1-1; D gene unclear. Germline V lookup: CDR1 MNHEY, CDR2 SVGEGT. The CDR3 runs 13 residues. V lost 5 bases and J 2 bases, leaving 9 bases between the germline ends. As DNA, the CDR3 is TGTGCCAGCAGTAATAGAGAAAACACTGAAGCTTTCTTT. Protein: CASSNRENTEAFF.

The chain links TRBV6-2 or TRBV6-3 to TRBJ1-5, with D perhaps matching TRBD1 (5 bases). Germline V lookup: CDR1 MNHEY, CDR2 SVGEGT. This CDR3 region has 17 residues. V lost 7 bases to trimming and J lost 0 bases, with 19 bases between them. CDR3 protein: CASTPITRQISNQPQHF. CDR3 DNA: TGTGCCAGCACCCCCATCACCCGACAGATTAGCAATCAGCCCCAGCATTTT.

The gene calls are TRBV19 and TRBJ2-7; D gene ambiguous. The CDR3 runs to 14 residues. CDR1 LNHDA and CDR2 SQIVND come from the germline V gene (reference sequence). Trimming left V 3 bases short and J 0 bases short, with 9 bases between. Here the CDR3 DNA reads TGTGCCAGTAGTATGGCTCAGAACTCCTACGAGCAGTACTTC. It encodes CASSMAQNSYEQYF.

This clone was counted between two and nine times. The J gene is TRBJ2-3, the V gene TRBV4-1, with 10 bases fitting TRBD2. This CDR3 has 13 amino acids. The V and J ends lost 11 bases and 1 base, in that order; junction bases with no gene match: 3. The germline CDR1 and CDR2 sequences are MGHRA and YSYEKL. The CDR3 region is CAGSGGGTDTQYF. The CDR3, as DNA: TGCGCCGGAAGCGGGGGGGGCACAGATACGCAGTATTTT.